Presented here are 30 T cell receptor beta chains from one specimen sequenced in a study of cytomegalovirus exposure and HLA in healthy donors. This table comes from immunoSEQ multiplex PCR, and its TCRdb copy is limited to in-frame clones, with some not included. The sample holds about 240,000 clones; around 85% are singletons and the top ten take around 1.2%. What was sequenced was PBMCs. These receptors were collected from a woman under 40 in good health and CMV-seropositive.

This chain connects TRBV6-1 to TRBJ2-7; a weak D match, TRBD2 (6 bases). Deletions cut 2 bases from V and 2 bases from J, with 16 bases between. CDR1 is MNHNS and CDR2 is SASEGT in the germline V gene. The CDR3 totals 16 residues. CDR3 loop: CASSERGGPSAYEQYF. The CDR3 coding sequence is TGTGCCAGCAGTGAAAGGGGAGGACCCTCCGCCTACGAGCAGTACTTC.

V gene TRBV6-1 combines with J gene TRBJ2-1, with 9 nucleotides matching TRBD2. The CDR3 loop spans 15 amino acids. Germline CDR1 and CDR2: MNHNS and SASEGT. V shed 3 bases and J 8 bases; nucleotides not matched to a gene: 8. The chain's CDR3 is CASSEVSGSFYEQFF. The CDR3 coding sequence is TGTGCCAGCAGTGAGGTTAGCGGGAGTTTCTATGAGCAGTTCTTC.

The chain carries TRBV13 and TRBJ1-1, with D possibly being TRBD1 (6 bases). Trimming removed 5 bases from V and 1 base from J, with 17 bases in between. The CDR3 loop spans 16 amino acids. From germline, CDR1 is PRHDT and CDR2 FYEKMQ (reference sequence). Here the CDR3 reads CASSILGGGTNTEAFF. The DNA for the CDR3 is TGTGCCAGCAGCATCCTAGGGGGAGGGACGAACACTGAAGCTTTCTTT.

V and J are TRBV14 and TRBJ1-4; a weak D match, TRBD1 (5 bases). The ends were cut back, 0 bases at V and 7 bases at J, with 9 bases in the middle. CDR3 length equals 14 residues. Germline loops: CDR1 SGHDN, CDR2 FVKESK. As DNA, the CDR3 is TGTGCCAGCAGCCAAGATCTAACAGGTGAAAAACTGTTTTTT. Its translation is CASSQDLTGEKLFF.

The chain carries TRBV5-4 and TRBJ1-1, with 10 nucleotides matching TRBD1. CDR3 length: 16 residues. Unmatched junction bases numbered 7, after V lost 4 bases and J lost 1 base. Germline CDR1 reads SGHNT; CDR2 reads YYREEE (reference sequence). The CDR3 reads CASSLGTGVPNTEAFF. The CDR3 nucleotides read TGTGCCAGCAGCCTCGGGACAGGGGTTCCGAACACTGAAGCTTTCTTT. Full variable domain (rest looked up from reference TRBV5-4 and TRBJ1-1): ETGVTQSPTHLIKTRGQQVTLRCSSQSGHNTVSWYQQALGQGPQFIFQYYREEENGRGNFPPRFSGLQFPNYSSELNVNALELDDSALYLCASSLGTGVPNTEAFFGQGTRLTVV.

This sequence joins TRBV25-1 and TRBJ1-4; D not resolved. CDR3 length: 17 residues. V was clipped by 0 bases and J by 0 bases, with 11 bases between them. Germline loops: CDR1 MGHDK, CDR2 SYGVNS. This chain's CDR3 is CASSEYREAATNEKLFF. The CDR3 DNA is TGTGCCAGCAGTGAATATAGGGAGGCAGCAACTAATGAAAAACTGTTTTTT.

The CDR3 sequence: CASSSRQGSDTQYF. The CDR3 DNA follows: TGCGCCAGCAGCTCAAGACAGGGGTCAGATACGCAGTATTTT. The chain carries TRBV5-1 and TRBJ2-3; 8 bases match TRBD1. Per the germline V gene, CDR1 is SGHRS and CDR2 is YFSETQ. Losses at the gene ends were 3 bases for V and 4 bases for J; bases not matched to a gene: 4. There are 14 residues in the CDR3.

The rearrangement uses TRBV6-5 and TRBJ1-1; D uncertain. The CDR3 is made up of 14 amino acids. Germline CDR1 reads MNHEY; CDR2 reads SVGAGI. V dropped 4 bases and J dropped 7 bases, with 16 bases sitting between them. The CDR3 DNA follows: TGTGCCAGCAGTTTCCTTCATCGGGGAAGTGAAGCTTTCTTT. It encodes CASSFLHRGSEAFF.

The rearrangement links TRBV5-6 to TRBJ2-7; the match to TRBD2 covers 11 bases. Germline CDR1 and CDR2: SGHDT and YYEEEE. The CDR3 sequence is 15 residues long. The J segment lost 0 bases and the V segment lost 2 bases, leaving 1 base of the junction unmatched. The CDR3 nucleotides read TGTGCCAGCAGCTTTAGCGGGAGGGCCTCCTACGAGCAGTACTTC. Its protein is CASSFSGRASYEQYF.

This chain connects TRBV10-1 to TRBJ1-5, with D tentatively TRBD1 (6 bases). The CDR3 is 18 residues long. V was cut by 5 bases and J by 2 bases, with 22 bases left in between. Germline CDR1 and CDR2: WNHNN and SYGVQD (reference sequence). The CDR3, as DNA: TGCGCCAGCAGTAACAGGGAAGAGGTCCGGTTGGGCAATCAGCCCCAGCATTTT. This sequence encodes CASSNREEVRLGNQPQHF.

The chain's CDR3 is CASTRLGLASYNEQFF. The CDR3 nucleotides read TGTGCCAGTACCAGGCTGGGGCTAGCGAGCTACAATGAGCAGTTCTTC. This chain links TRBV7-6 with TRBJ2-1; a possible D gene is TRBD2 (6 bases). This CDR3 is built from 16 residues. With 9 bases removed from V and 3 bases from J, the gap between germline ends came to 21 bases. Germline lookup yields CDR1 SGHVS and CDR2 FNYEAQ.

The V call is TRBV15, the J call TRBJ1-3, with a weak D call TRBD1 (5 bases). Germline V gene data show CDR1 as LNHNV and CDR2 as YYDKDF (reference sequence). The CDR3 extends over 17 amino acids. Trimming removed 2 bases at V and 7 bases at J, with 21 bases between. The CDR3 is CATSRPAGPSGRNTIYF. The DNA of the CDR3 is TGTGCCACCAGCAGACCTGCAGGGCCCTCCGGGAGGAACACCATATATTTT.

The chain combines TRBV7-6 with TRBJ2-1; D unresolved. Per the germline V gene, CDR1 is SGHVS and CDR2 is FNYEAQ. CDR3 length: 15 residues. Trimming took 1 base from V and 0 from J, leaving 7 bases between them. The CDR3 region is CASSLEPSSYNEQFF. The CDR3 nucleotides read TGTGCCAGCAGCTTAGAACCTAGCTCCTACAATGAGCAGTTCTTC. Variable domain in full (rest from reference TRBV7-6 and TRBJ2-1): GAGVSQSPRYKVTKRGQDVALRCDPISGHVSLYWYRQALGQGPEFLTYFNYEAQQDKSGLPNDRFSAERPEGSISTLTIQRTEQRDSAMYRCASSLEPSSYNEQFFGPGTRLTVL.

V is TRBV5-1 and J is TRBJ2-7; the D gene is possibly TRBD2 (6 bases). V lost 0 bases, J lost 0 bases, and 7 bases lay in between. The CDR3 loop spans 14 amino acids. Per the germline V gene, CDR1 is SGHRS and CDR2 is YFSETQ. CDR3 sequence reads: CASSLVGGSYEQYF. DNA for the CDR3: TGCGCCAGCAGCTTGGTGGGGGGCTCCTACGAGCAGTACTTC. The full variable domain, with the rest looked up from reference TRBV5-1 and TRBJ2-7, is KAGVTQTPRYLIKTRGQQVTLSCSPISGHRSVSWYQQTPGQGLQFLFEYFSETQRNKGNFPGRFSGRQFSNSRSEMNVSTLELGDSALYLCASSLVGGSYEQYFGPGTRLTVT.

This clone came up once. The J gene is TRBJ1-5, the V gene TRBV28, with 7 bases that match TRBD1. V lost 3 bases and J lost 3; bases outside the gene matches: 2. Germline CDR1 and CDR2: MDHEN and SYDVKM. The CDR3 has 14 residues. CDR3 sequence reads: CASSFGTVNQPQHF. In DNA, the CDR3 is TGTGCCAGCAGTTTCGGGACAGTCAATCAGCCCCAGCATTTT. Full variable domain (outside the CDR3, taken from reference TRBV28 and TRBJ1-5): DVKVTQSSRYLVKRTGEKVFLECVQDMDHENMFWYRQDPGLGLRLIYFSYDVKMKEKGDIPEGYSVSREKKERFSLILESASTNQTSMYLCASSFGTVNQPQHFGDGTRLSIL.

The chain combines TRBV5-4 with TRBJ2-1; TRBD1 matches 9 bases. The V gene end was trimmed by 4 bases and the J gene end by 0 bases; junction bases not matched to a gene: 2. The CDR3 consists of 15 residues. Germline values: CDR1 SGHNT, CDR2 YYREEE (reference sequence). The CDR3 DNA follows: TGTGCCAGCAGCGTGGACAGGGGCTCCTACAATGAGCAGTTCTTC. Protein: CASSVDRGSYNEQFF.

The chain is built from TRBV7-6 and TRBJ2-1; 14 bases map to TRBD2. J gave up 6 bases and V 5 bases, and 3 bases lay outside the gene matches. The CDR3 extends over 15 amino acids. The germline V gene has CDR1 SGHVS and CDR2 FNYEAQ. CDR3 nucleotides: TGTGCCAGCAGCCCGACTAGCGGGAGGGTCAATGAGCAGTTCTTC. Translated: CASSPTSGRVNEQFF.

The V and J genes are TRBV7-9 and TRBJ2-1; 13 nucleotides line up with TRBD2. V shed 3 bases, J shed 0 bases, and the junction held 5 bases outside the gene matches. Germline V gives CDR1 SEHNR, CDR2 FQNEAQ (reference sequence). The CDR3 is 18 amino acids. As DNA, the CDR3 is TGTGCCAGCAGCTTTGCGACTAGCGGGGGGAGCTCCTACAATGAGCAGTTCTTC. Its translation: CASSFATSGGSSYNEQFF.

The chain is built from TRBV28 and TRBJ2-7, with D possibly matching TRBD1 (5 bases). V was shortened by 3 bases and J by 3 bases, with 15 bases between the two germline ends. The CDR3 is 15 amino acids. Per germline, CDR1 MDHEN and CDR2 SYDVKM. CDR3 DNA sequence: TGTGCCAGCAGTTTCGCAACAGGACGGATCTACGAGCAGTACTTC. This sequence encodes CASSFATGRIYEQYF.

This rearrangement joins TRBV29-1 to TRBJ2-1; TRBD2 aligns across 11 bases. The CDR3 is 14 residues long. CDR1 SQVTM and CDR2 ANQGSEA come from the germline V gene. Trimming cost V 4 bases and J 12 bases; bases outside gene matches: 11. The CDR3 sequence: CSVVSSGRANGQFF. The DNA of the CDR3 is TGCAGCGTTGTTAGTAGCGGGAGGGCCAACGGGCAGTTCTTC.

The gene calls are TRBV6-1 and TRBJ1-5, with TRBD1 matching over 7 bases. CDR1 and CDR2 (germline): MNHNS, SASEGT. This CDR3 contains 14 residues. Germline trimming cut 11 bases from V and 0 bases from J; bases unmatched to any gene: 7. Written as DNA, the CDR3 is TGTGCCGCAAGGAACAGGGGTAGCAATCAGCCCCAGCATTTT. Translation: CAARNRGSNQPQHF.

The chain carries TRBV19 and TRBJ1-5, with 8 bases that match TRBD1. Germline V CDR1 and CDR2: LNHDA, SQIVND (reference sequence). V lost 8 bases, J lost 3 bases, and 6 bases stayed unmatched. The CDR3 totals 14 residues. CDR3 sequence (DNA): TGTGCCAGTCAAGACAGGGGCTACAATCAGCCCCAGCATTTT. Its translation: CASQDRGYNQPQHF.

The chain couples TRBV7-2 to TRBJ2-5; TRBD2 is a possible D gene (5 bases). CDR3 length equals 13 residues. Germline lookup yields CDR1 SGHTA and CDR2 FQGNSA. Trimming shortened V by 5 bases and J by 2 bases, and 9 bases separated the two germline ends. The CDR3 protein is CASSPGEQETQYF. The CDR3 DNA is TGTGCCAGCAGCCCCGGGGAACAAGAGACCCAGTACTTC. The entire variable domain, with the rest obtained from reference TRBV7-2 and TRBJ2-5, is as follows: GAGVSQSPSNKVTEKGKDVELRCDPISGHTALYWYRQSLGQGLEFLIYFQGNSAPDKSGLPSDRFSAERTGGSVSTLTIQRTQQEDSAVYLCASSPGEQETQYFGPGTRLLVL.

In its sample, this clone was seen once. The J gene is TRBJ2-7, the V gene TRBV28; the match to TRBD2 covers 7 bases. In germline, CDR1 is MDHEN, CDR2 SYDVKM. This CDR3 is 17 amino acids long. J lost 3 bases, V lost 2 bases, and 13 bases had no gene match. The CDR3 DNA is TGTGCCAGCAGTTTAAGGTCTTGGCGGGAGTACATCTACGAGCAGTACTTC. Its protein product is CASSLRSWREYIYEQYF.

The chain's CDR3 is CASSLYTGGLDYGYTF. The CDR3 coding sequence is TGTGCCAGCTCTCTGTATACAGGGGGCTTGGACTATGGCTACACCTTC. The V gene is TRBV18, the J gene TRBJ1-2; 9 bases line up with TRBD1. Per germline, CDR1 KGHSH and CDR2 LQKENI. V trimming: 6 bases; J trimming: 3 bases; junction bases outside the gene matches: 11. The CDR3 runs to 16 residues.

This chain joins TRBV19 and TRBJ2-5; 11 bases fit TRBD2. The trim removed 5 bases at V and 0 bases at J, leaving 17 bases unmatched. The CDR3 loop spans 20 amino acids. Per the germline V gene, CDR1 is LNHDA and CDR2 is SQIVND (reference sequence). This CDR3 reads CASSAGAGTSGWGYQETQYF. The CDR3 DNA follows: TGTGCCAGTAGTGCCGGAGCGGGGACTAGCGGTTGGGGGTACCAAGAGACCCAGTACTTC.

This clone was seen once. Here the CDR3 reads CSALEDPRQSTNTGELFF. The CDR3 DNA reads TGCAGCGCCTTAGAGGACCCGAGACAGTCTACGAACACCGGGGAGCTGTTTTTT. V gene TRBV29-1 combines with J gene TRBJ2-2; TRBD1 is a possible D gene (5 bases). Trimming removed 7 bases at V and 0 bases at J, with 24 bases between. This CDR3 region has 18 residues. Germline-derived CDR1 and CDR2 are SQVTM and ANQGSEA.

The chain is built from TRBV1 and TRBJ2-7; the D call in the table, TRBD1, was not verified against the DNA. TRBV1 is given as a pseudogene. The CDR3 covers 15 residues. Here the CDR3 DNA reads TGCACCAGCAGCCATCCAAGACAGGGGCTTTACGAGCAGTACTTC. Its translation: CTSSHPRQGLYEQYF.

V gene TRBV2 combines with J gene TRBJ2-2, with D perhaps TRBD2 (5 bases). Germline V gene sequence: CDR1 SNHLY, CDR2 FYNNEI. V lost 6 bases and J 7 bases, leaving 15 bases between the germline ends. The CDR3 consists of 14 residues. The CDR3 DNA is TGTGCCAGCAGGTTACGGGGAAGGAGCGGGGAGCTGTTTTTT. Translated, it gives CASRLRGRSGELFF.

The chain recombines TRBV20-1 with TRBJ1-2; 7 nucleotides align to TRBD1. The CDR3 spans 11 residues. The V gene end was trimmed by 5 bases and the J gene end by 7 bases; junction bases not matched to a gene: 4. Germline CDR1 and CDR2: DFQATT and SNEGSKA (reference sequence). CDR3 loop: CSAGTVSGYTF. The CDR3 DNA sequence: TGCAGTGCTGGGACAGTAAGTGGCTACACCTTC.